A single sample is the source of the 21 T cell receptor beta chains below, sequenced in a study of T cell responses to AZD1222 COVID-19 vaccine. Profiled with immunoSEQ multiplex PCR; TCRdb holds only in-frame clones, not every one. The data contain roughly 120,000 clones, around 87% of them seen just once; the ten biggest clones take up approximately 1.2%. The sample was peripheral blood, taken on day 0 of AZD1222 vaccination. These receptors all stem from an adult in good health.

DNA for the CDR3: TGTGCCAGCTCGTACAGGGGTTACGAGCAGTACTTC. As protein: CASSYRGYEQYF. The chain combines TRBV18 with TRBJ2-7; TRBD1 aligns across 7 bases. The trim removed 6 bases at V and 4 bases at J, leaving 3 bases unmatched. The germline gives CDR1 KGHSH, CDR2 LQKENI. CDR3 size: 12 residues.

The V and J genes are TRBV11-2 and TRBJ1-4; D gene ambiguous. Trimming removed 1 base from V and 3 bases from J, with 9 bases in between. This CDR3 spans 15 amino acids. Germline CDR1 SGHAT, CDR2 FQNNGV. The CDR3 spells CASSLGGFANEKLFF. CDR3 bases: TGTGCCAGCAGCTTAGGCGGGTTTGCTAATGAAAAACTGTTTTTT.

The V gene is TRBV18, the J gene TRBJ2-7; a weak D match, TRBD1 (6 bases). The CDR3 sequence is 14 residues long. Germline V gene sequence: CDR1 KGHSH, CDR2 LQKENI. V shed 2 bases and J shed 0 bases, with 8 bases lying between them. The CDR3 DNA follows: TGTGCCAGCTCACCATGGACAGACTCCTACGAGCAGTACTTC. It yields the protein CASSPWTDSYEQYF.

The chain carries TRBV30 and TRBJ2-2; D may be TRBD1 (6 bases). Germline assignment: CDR1 GTSNPN and CDR2 SVGIG (reference sequence). Trimming removed 2 bases at V and 3 bases at J, with 10 bases between. This CDR3 comprises 14 residues. In DNA, the CDR3 is TGTGCCTGGAGTATGGGGGCCGACACCGGGGAGCTGTTTTTT. This translates into CAWSMGADTGELFF.

The chain uses TRBV12-5 and TRBJ1-5; maybe TRBD1 (5 bases). The CDR3 spans 16 residues. Germline V gene lookup returns CDR1 LGHNT and CDR2 FRNRAP. V shed 4 bases and J shed 1 base, with 14 bases lying between them. In nucleotides, the CDR3 is TGTGCTAGTGGTTACTCGACGGCAGGGAGCAATCAGCCCCAGCATTTT. Protein product: CASGYSTAGSNQPQHF.

The chain recombines TRBV5-5 with TRBJ1-6; tentative D call: TRBD1 (5 bases). CDR1 SGHKS and CDR2 YYEKEE come from the germline V gene (reference sequence). The CDR3 runs to 18 residues. V was cut by 7 bases and J by 7 bases, with 27 bases left in between. In nucleotides, the CDR3 is TGTGCCAGCGGACCCTTAGGGGAGGGCCCCTCTTGGAATTCACCCCTCCACTTT. Protein sequence: CASGPLGEGPSWNSPLHF.

The V call is TRBV6-5, the J call TRBJ1-6; tentatively, D is TRBD1 (5 bases). Germline assignment: CDR1 MNHEY and CDR2 SVGAGI. The ends were cut back, 6 bases at V and 9 bases at J, with 15 bases in the middle. The CDR3 is 14 residues long. CDR3 in amino acids: CASRTDSPSSPLHF. CDR3 bases: TGTGCCAGCAGGACCGACAGTCCAAGTTCACCCCTCCACTTT.

The chain employs TRBV6-5 and TRBJ2-1; 7 nucleotides line up with TRBD1. The CDR3 is made up of 15 amino acids. Germline trimming cut 4 bases from V and 7 bases from J; bases unmatched to any gene: 10. The germline V gene has CDR1 MNHEY and CDR2 SVGAGI. In nucleotides, the CDR3 is TGTGCCAGCAGTTCCACCGGGACAGTCCCAAATGAGCAGTTCTTC. It is translated as CASSSTGTVPNEQFF.

V gene TRBV6-1 combines with J gene TRBJ2-1; 7 bases align to TRBD2. CDR3 size: 17 residues. Germline V CDR1 and CDR2: MNHNS, SASEGT. Trimming at V came to 0 bases and at J to 4 bases, leaving 9 bases not matched to a gene. This chain's CDR3 is CASSEAPVGGGYNEQFF. The CDR3 DNA reads as TGTGCCAGCAGTGAAGCCCCAGTTGGGGGGGGTTACAATGAGCAGTTCTTC.

This sequence joins TRBV6-5 and TRBJ1-1; D is uncertain. V lost 8 bases to trimming and J lost 6 bases, with 16 bases between them. The germline V gene has CDR1 MNHEY and CDR2 SVGAGI. CDR3 length: 13 amino acids. The CDR3 region is CASLMGIVAEAFF. In DNA, the CDR3 is TGTGCCAGCCTAATGGGGATCGTTGCTGAAGCTTTCTTT.

V usage is TRBV28 and J usage is TRBJ1-2, with 7 bases that match TRBD1. Germline V lookup: CDR1 MDHEN, CDR2 SYDVKM. V shed 5 bases and J 4 bases; nucleotides not matched to a gene: 10. CDR3 length equals 15 residues. This chain's CDR3 is CASSPLGQVFYGYTF. CDR3 in DNA: TGTGCCAGCAGTCCTCTCGGACAGGTCTTCTATGGCTACACCTTC.

The V gene is TRBV7-9, the J gene TRBJ2-7, with D tentatively TRBD1 (6 bases). V was cut by 5 bases and J by 8 bases, with 16 bases left in between. Germline CDR1 reads SEHNR; CDR2 reads FQNEAQ (reference sequence). The CDR3 covers 13 residues. For the CDR3, the DNA is TGTGCCAGCAGCCAATCGTTAGGGGGTAAGCAGTACTTC. This gives the protein CASSQSLGGKQYF. Drawing the rest from reference TRBV7-9 and TRBJ2-7, the complete variable domain is DTGVSQNPRHKITKRGQNVTFRCDPISEHNRLYWYRQTLGQGPEFLTYFQNEAQLEKSRLLSDRFSAERPKGSFSTLEIQRTEQGDSAMYLCASSQSLGGKQYFGPGTRLTVT.

This clone was counted between two and nine times. V usage is TRBV2 and J usage is TRBJ1-2; D ambiguous. The ends were cut back, 3 bases at V and 8 bases at J, with 16 bases in the middle. CDR3 length: 14 residues. Germline-derived CDR1 and CDR2 are SNHLY and FYNNEI. CDR3 in DNA: TGTGCCAGCAGTGAGGCCCCCGGGGTACAGGGCTACACCTTC. Protein sequence: CASSEAPGVQGYTF.

This clone was counted a few times. V gene TRBV6-5 combines with J gene TRBJ1-2; a possible D gene is TRBD1 (5 bases). Germline V lookup: CDR1 MNHEY, CDR2 SVGAGI. The CDR3 consists of 12 residues. Trimming pared 6 bases from V and 5 bases from J, leaving 10 bases between. The CDR3 DNA follows: TGTGCCAGCAGCGCAGGGTGGTATGGCTACACCTTC. Translation: CASSAGWYGYTF.

The gene calls are TRBV4-1 and TRBJ1-5; D is ambiguous. V lost 1 base and J lost 2, with 9 bases in between. This CDR3 has 15 residues. Germline V lookup: CDR1 MGHRA, CDR2 YSYEKL. CDR3 residues: CASSQVGIGNQPQHF. CDR3 sequence (DNA): TGCGCCAGCAGCCAAGTGGGAATCGGCAATCAGCCCCAGCATTTT.

V and J are TRBV25-1 and TRBJ1-1; D is perhaps TRBD1 (6 bases). Trimming stripped 4 bases from V and 8 bases from J, with 8 bases between. Germline CDR1 MGHDK, CDR2 SYGVNS. This CDR3 is built from 11 residues. Here the CDR3 reads CASSAGTEAFF. The CDR3 DNA follows: TGTGCCAGCAGTGCCGGGACAGAAGCTTTCTTT.

V and J are TRBV5-1 and TRBJ2-7; 9 bases match TRBD1. Germline assignment: CDR1 SGHRS and CDR2 YFSETQ. Trimming cost V 3 bases and J 2 bases; bases outside gene matches: 6. The CDR3 is 15 residues long. CDR3 sequence reads: CASSSTGQGAYEQYF. CDR3 in DNA: TGCGCCAGCAGCTCCACGGGACAGGGTGCCTACGAGCAGTACTTC.

The chain couples TRBV10-1 to TRBJ1-3, with D unclear. The CDR3 extends over 17 amino acids. Trimming took 5 bases from V and 4 from J, leaving 21 bases between them. CDR1 is WNHNN and CDR2 is SYGVQD in the germline V gene (reference sequence). The CDR3 region is CASSRSAKIGKGNTIYF. The CDR3 DNA sequence: TGCGCCAGCAGTCGTTCGGCCAAGATCGGGAAAGGAAACACCATATATTTT.

Only one count was recorded for this clone. The chain employs TRBV19 and TRBJ2-6, with 8 bases fitting TRBD1. This CDR3 is built from 15 residues. V dropped 7 bases and J dropped 2; count of bases not matched to a gene: 4. Germline V gene data show CDR1 as LNHDA and CDR2 as SQIVND (reference sequence). CDR3 sequence (DNA): TGTGCCAGTACAGGGGGCCCAACTGGGGCCAACGTCCTGACTTTC. Translated, it gives CASTGGPTGANVLTF.

V gene TRBV4-2 combines with J gene TRBJ2-6; no firm D call. The germline V and J ends were trimmed by 2 bases and 5 bases, with 10 bases remaining between them. The CDR3 sequence is 15 residues long. CDR1 is LGHNA and CDR2 is YNFKEQ in the germline V gene. Written as DNA, the CDR3 is TGTGCCAGCAGCCAATCTCCGGTCCGGGCCAACGTCCTGACTTTC. It translates to CASSQSPVRANVLTF.

This clone has a handful of counts. This rearrangement joins TRBV4-2 to TRBJ1-5; D is perhaps TRBD1 (5 bases). Looked up from germline, CDR1 is LGHNA and CDR2 is YNFKEQ. The ends were cut back, 1 base at V and 2 bases at J, with 9 bases in the middle. This CDR3 comprises 15 residues. This CDR3 is CASSQVQGGNQPQHF. The CDR3 DNA follows: TGTGCCAGCAGCCAAGTTCAGGGAGGCAATCAGCCCCAGCATTTT.